One sample yielded the 4 T cell receptor beta chains listed below, sequenced in a study of blood T cell repertoires in COVID-19. This table comes from immunoSEQ multiplex PCR, and its TCRdb copy is limited to in-frame clones, with some not included. Seen here are around 120,000 clones, around four fifths observed once, and the top ten hold around 25%. The material sequenced was peripheral blood. The receptors shown here come from a human donor in a cohort sampled during active COVID-19.

This chain links TRBV7-9 with TRBJ1-1; 7 bases match TRBD1. This CDR3 is 14 amino acids long. Germline CDR1 SEHNR, CDR2 FQNEAQ (reference sequence). Losses at the gene ends were 5 bases for V and 1 base for J; bases not matched to a gene: 4. The CDR3 region is CASSRQGENTEAFF. The DNA for the CDR3 is TGTGCCAGCAGCCGTCAGGGGGAGAACACTGAAGCTTTCTTT.

The chain combines TRBV2 with TRBJ2-1, with TRBD1 identical over 9 bases. Germline values: CDR1 SNHLY, CDR2 FYNNEI. CDR3 length: 15 amino acids. V lost 4 bases to trimming and J lost 7 bases; unmatched junction nucleotides: 8. CDR3 amino acids: CASSVGQGRRNEQFF. The DNA for the CDR3 is TGTGCCAGCAGTGTCGGACAGGGGAGAAGGAATGAGCAGTTCTTC. Full variable domain (outside the CDR3, taken from reference TRBV2 and TRBJ2-1): EPEVTQTPSHQVTQMGQEVILRCVPISNHLYFYWYRQILGQKVEFLVSFYNNEISEKSEIFDDQFSVERPDGSNFTLKIRSTKLEDSAMYFCASSVGQGRRNEQFFGPGTRLTVL.

DNA of the CDR3: TGTGCCAGCAGCCCAAGCGGGGGGGGCACAGATACGCAGTATTTT. It is translated as CASSPSGGGTDTQYF. This chain connects TRBV11-3 to TRBJ2-3; TRBD2 matches at 10 bases. After removal of 5 bases from V and 1 base from J, the junction contained 3 bases not matched to a gene. This CDR3 has 15 amino acids. The V gene's germline CDR1 is SGHNT and CDR2 YENEEA.

This rearrangement joins TRBV29-1 to TRBJ1-1; a weak D match, TRBD1 (6 bases). The CDR3 is 12 amino acids. Germline values: CDR1 SQVTM, CDR2 ANQGSEA. Trimming shortened V by 6 bases and J by 1 base, and 9 bases separated the two germline ends. CDR3 DNA: TGCAGCGTACGGACAGAGAACACTGAAGCTTTCTTT. The encoded protein is CSVRTENTEAFF.